The TCR beta chain described here comes from a study of shared clonotypes between healthy human individuals (dated by TCRdb to 2018 to 2020). For context, the study as a whole: The cohort comprised a couple of women and a few men aged 18 to 49 years. Each donor's leukapheresis produced roughly between about 0.8 and 10 billion PBMCs. To estimate repertoire size and how much clonotype sharing occurs between individuals, the study deeply sequenced the blood TCR repertoires of roughly 5 healthy adults. For each donor, CD4 naive and CD4 memory were each run on three plates, CD8 naive on two plates, and CD8 memory on one plate. To increase sequencing depth and limit assay-specific biases, TCR repertoire library preparation and sequencing were carried out by different laboratories using diverse techniques. The study at large found these results: Sampling was restricted to blood, and TCR repertoires in tissues likely differ from the TCR repertoires found in blood. Pairwise subsampling indicated that sequencing depth was expected to affect the degree of clonotype sharing among donors. Clonotypes shared by all four sorted-subset donors showed higher generation probabilities than non-shared clonotypes. Larger estimated clonotype richness was generally found for naive subsets than for memory subsets. Because the study included only a small number of donors, the genetic and exposure-history diversity represented was limited. Incomplete sequencing was indicated by rarefaction of sorted-subset datasets, despite the large sequencing depth. When a handful of donors were compared, the shared fraction of clonotypes was around 5% for naive CD4, around 3.5% for naive CD8, more than 2% for memory CD4, and 0.35% to 0.4% for memory CD8.

In the germline V gene, CDR1 corresponds to SGHDT and CDR2 to YYEEEE. V drops 0 bases and J drops 3 bases, leaving 8 bases in between. Reading from cysteine to phenylalanine, the CDR3 counts 14 amino acids. The read is trimmed to its CDR3 DNA, 42 bases read in frame from base 1. TCR CDR3 regions were amplified from genomic DNA by multiplex PCR using the deep immunoSEQ assay. Genomic DNA extracted from each cell subset was distributed evenly over all wells of several immunoSEQ 96-well plates, and each plate served as one replicate. Each replicate PCR for sorted subsets received about 0.2 ug genomic DNA, equal to tens of thousands of T cell genomes. The purified libraries were quantified using a Qubit 3.0 fluorometer, sized with a Bioanalyzer 2100, and then quantified again using the KAPA Library Quantification kit. Every immunoSEQ 96-well plate was sequenced on a dedicated single-read 150-cycle Illumina NextSeq 550 flow cell. In the original analysis: The immunoSEQ output contained only junctional sequences without quality scores, so filtering could not match that applied to full-length reads. Sequences were annotated with PyIR, a Python wrapper for IgBLAST v1.9, using IMGT germline references to assign V/J genes and CDR3. Any read was removed if the V/J assignment was weak (E-value above 1e-6), the CDR3 was missing, or the read contained stop codons, out-of-frame junctions, or ambiguous translated residues. V3J clonotypes were defined by identical inferred V gene, J gene, and CDR3 amino acid sequence. Percentage overlap between repertoires was computed as shared unique clonotypes divided by the size of the smaller repertoire. Three approaches were used to assess repertoire richness: RTK rarefaction, the Chao1 estimator, and Recon v2.1 estimates of unobserved clonotypes. For all TCRbeta clonotypes obtained by the gDNA method from a handful of donors, generation probabilities were computed with OLGA. TCRdb retrieved this table from immuneACCESS and kept in-frame rearrangements only. Not all clones are present; in checked studies, unresolved V genes account for under half, and no reason is known for the remainder. V and J calls and clone size come straight from that table; D and trimming were deduced from the DNA. The sample contains about 1,800,000 clones, roughly 94% of them found a single time. Less than 1.5% of the sample is in the top ten clones.

CD8 naive samples consisted of CD45RO-negative cells that were positively selected for CCR7, yielding a CD45RA+CCR7+ population without TemRA cells. The donors were healthy, HIV-negative adults who had no recently reported acute infections or vaccinations. Every donor was a Caucasian adult residing in Nashville, Tennessee, USA. Blood was obtained by leukapheresis, after which PBMCs were separated by Ficoll-Histopaque density gradient centrifugation and cryopreserved in liquid nitrogen vapor phase. Purity and quantity of every magnetically sorted T cell population were checked by analytical flow cytometry. From each sorted fraction, genomic DNA was isolated and quantified by UV absorbance on a Nanodrop 2000c. For this clone: Its antigen is unknown. Within one base of it there is no much larger clone, and no base qualities were kept.

The clonotype was recovered from a man between 18 and 35 years old in good health. The sample was naive CD8+ T cells sorted from blood. In light of the paper, this sample's cell subset or site label describes: CD45RA+CCR7+. The chain is assembled from TRBV5-6 and TRBJ2-3, with TRBD1 perhaps the D gene, on 5 matching bases. CDR3 loop: CASSLGRTTDTQYF. The DNA reads as follows: TGTGCCAGCAGCTTGGGTCGGACAACAGATACGCAGTATTTT. Reference TRBV5-6 and TRBJ2-3 proteins supply the regions before and after the CDR3; the full variable domain is: DAGVTQSPTHLIKTRGQQVTLRCSPKSGHDTVSWYQQALGQGPQFIFQYYEEEERQRGNFPDRFSGHQFPNYSSELNVNALLLGDSALYLCASSLGRTTDTQYFGPGTRLTVL.